A selection of T cell receptor beta chains follows, all from one sample in a study of T cell repertoires in cytomegalovirus infection. Each CDR3 protein gets one entry after TCRdb re-called the reads with MiXCR. Among around 750,000 distinct CDR3 sequences listed, 32% were seen once. The antigens of these receptors remain unknown. Sequencing was performed on cultured CD8+ T cells from PBMCs, taken from culture after CMV antigen stimulation. These receptors originate from a human donor in good health (CMV status not recorded). Some clones in this sample may be carry-over from other donors' samples. The CDR3 runs from the conserved cysteine through the conserved F or W. Fields, in order: clone size, V gene, D gene, J gene, CDR3 protein, CDR3 DNA. D genes are given only for firm matches. Size is stated for part of the rows, as once, few or many counts, or as a class when the clone is expanded.

size: many
V: TRBV7-2
D: -
J: TRBJ2-1
CDR3: CASPGPHDHNEQFF
DNA: TGTGCCAGCCCGGGGCCCCATGACCACAATGAGCAGTTCTTC

size: -
V: TRBV9
D: TRBD1
J: TRBJ1-1
CDR3: CASSVADRTGVYTEAFF
DNA: TGTGCCAGCAGCGTAGCTGACAGGACAGGGGTTTACACTGAAGCTTTCTTT

size: few
V: TRBV19
D: TRBD2
J: TRBJ2-3
CDR3: CASSIAQRGKDTQYF
DNA: TGTGCCAGTAGTATAGCCCAGCGGGGGAAAGATACGCAGTATTTT

size: -
V: TRBV6-2/TRBV6-3
D: TRBD1
J: TRBJ1-6
CDR3: CASSYSRMTGGNSPLHF
DNA: TGTGCCAGCAGTTACTCGAGGATGACAGGGGGGAATTCACCCCTCCACTTT

size: few
V: TRBV7-9
D: -
J: TRBJ1-6
CDR3: CASSPITGPREPLHF
DNA: TGTGCCAGCAGCCCCATTACAGGGCCGAGAGAACCCCTCCACTTT

size: -
V: TRBV15
D: -
J: TRBJ2-6
CDR3: CATIKSGNGANVLTF
DNA: TGTGCCACCATCAAGTCGGGGAACGGGGCCAACGTCCTGACTTTC

size: -
V: TRBV7-6
D: -
J: TRBJ1-4
CDR3: CASSLGGRGGEKLFF
DNA: TGTGCCAGCAGCTTAGGGGGCAGGGGCGGTGAAAAACTGTTTTTT

size: few
V: TRBV20-1
D: -
J: TRBJ1-5
CDR3: CSATRPLGSSNQPQHF
DNA: TGCAGTGCTACCCGACCCCTCGGGTCTAGCAATCAGCCCCAGCATTTT

size: many
V: TRBV7-2
D: -
J: TRBJ2-5
CDR3: CASSPDLQETQYF
DNA: TGTGCCAGCAGCCCCGACCTCCAGGAGACCCAGTACTTC

size: -
V: TRBV6-2/TRBV6-3
D: -
J: TRBJ2-3
CDR3: CASSYPEQGGGHTQYF
DNA: TGTGCCAGCAGTTACCCTGAACAGGGGGGAGGGCATACGCAGTATTTT

size: -
V: TRBV11-1
D: TRBD1
J: TRBJ1-5
CDR3: CATYDRAENQPQHF
DNA: TGTGCCACCTATGACAGGGCCGAAAATCAGCCCCAGCATTTT

size: -
V: TRBV19
D: -
J: TRBJ1-1
CDR3: CASSIRPGSWTEAFF
DNA: TGTGCCAGTAGTATACGCCCCGGGAGTTGGACTGAAGCTTTCTTT

size: many
V: TRBV7-9
D: -
J: TRBJ2-7
CDR3: CASSLGYENYEQYF
DNA: TGTGCCAGCAGCTTAGGGTACGAGAACTACGAGCAGTACTTC

size: -
V: TRBV12-5
D: -
J: TRBJ2-3
CDR3: CASGLVGLTDTQYF
DNA: TGTGCTAGTGGTTTGGTAGGCCTCACAGATACGCAGTATTTT

size: few
V: TRBV7-9
D: -
J: TRBJ2-2
CDR3: CASSLWGASSGELFF
DNA: TGTGCCAGCAGCTTATGGGGGGCGTCGTCCGGGGAGCTGTTTTTT

size: -
V: TRBV19
D: -
J: TRBJ1-6
CDR3: CASSINRQPRDSPLHF
DNA: TGTGCCAGTAGTATAAACCGACAGCCACGGGATTCACCCCTCCACTTT

size: -
V: TRBV20-1
D: -
J: TRBJ2-7
CDR3: CSAPDQGSLTSYEQYF
DNA: TGCAGTGCACCCGACCAGGGGAGCCTTACCTCCTACGAGCAGTACTTC

size: many
V: TRBV7-8
D: -
J: TRBJ1-1
CDR3: CASSIYRNTEAFF
DNA: TGTGCCAGCAGCATCTACAGAAACACTGAAGCTTTCTTT

size: -
V: TRBV20-1
D: TRBD2
J: TRBJ2-5
CDR3: CSARDHGGGPYWLETQYF
DNA: TGCAGTGCTAGAGATCACGGCGGGGGGCCTTACTGGTTGGAGACCCAGTACTTC

size: -
V: TRBV19
D: -
J: TRBJ2-1
CDR3: CASSIDGGGYNEQFF
DNA: TGTGCCAGTAGTATAGACGGGGGAGGCTACAATGAGCAGTTCTTC

size: -
V: TRBV4-3
D: -
J: TRBJ2-1
CDR3: CASSPGVTLGSYNEQFF
DNA: TGCGCCAGCAGCCCGGGAGTCACCTTAGGCTCCTACAATGAGCAGTTCTTC

size: once
V: TRBV20-1
D: TRBD2
J: TRBJ2-3
CDR3: CSASFADSLLVAGGPSDTQYF
DNA: TGCAGTGCTAGCTTCGCGGACAGCCTATTGGTAGCGGGGGGGCCCTCAGATACGCAGTATTTT

size: -
V: TRBV12-3/TRBV12-4
D: -
J: TRBJ1-3
CDR3: CASSFSLQDSGNTIYF
DNA: TGTGCCAGCAGTTTCAGTTTACAGGACTCTGGAAACACCATATATTTT

size: few
V: TRBV7-9
D: -
J: TRBJ2-5
CDR3: CASSLAQRQETQYF
DNA: TGTGCCAGCAGCTTAGCGCAGCGACAAGAGACCCAGTACTTC

size: many
V: TRBV7-2
D: -
J: TRBJ1-4
CDR3: CASSLTREGANEKLFF
DNA: TGTGCCAGCAGCTTAACGAGGGAGGGGGCTAATGAAAAACTGTTTTTT